The 23 T cell receptor beta chains reported below all come from one sample, sequenced in a study of blood T cell repertoires in COVID-19. Profiling relied on immunoSEQ multiplex PCR, and the TCRdb table lists in-frame clones only, not all of them. Here the sample spans roughly 93,000 clones, over 80% being singletons. The sample taken for sequencing was peripheral blood. The receptors were sampled from a human donor in a cohort sampled during active COVID-19.

J is TRBJ1-3 and V is TRBV3-1 (or the pseudogene TRBV3-2); tentative D call: TRBD1 (5 bases). The CDR3 loop spans 15 amino acids. V lost 0 bases to trimming and J lost 1 base, with 7 bases between them. Germline loops: CDR1 LGHDT, CDR2 YNNKEL (reference sequence). CDR3 coding DNA: TGTGCCAGCAGCCAAGACAGGGCATCTGGAAACACCATATATTTT. Its protein product is CASSQDRASGNTIYF.

The chain carries TRBV7-9 and TRBJ1-2; D is perhaps TRBD1 (5 bases). V was clipped by 5 bases and J by 3 bases, with 13 bases between them. CDR3 size: 14 residues. Germline-derived CDR1 and CDR2 are SEHNR and FQNEAQ (reference sequence). The CDR3 spells CASSLWGEHYGYTF. The CDR3 DNA is TGTGCCAGCAGCCTGTGGGGGGAGCACTATGGCTACACCTTC. The full variable domain, with the rest looked up from reference TRBV7-9 and TRBJ1-2, is DTGVSQNPRHKITKRGQNVTFRCDPISEHNRLYWYRQTLGQGPEFLTYFQNEAQLEKSRLLSDRFSAERPKGSFSTLEIQRTEQGDSAMYLCASSLWGEHYGYTFGSGTRLTVV.

This chain uses TRBV5-1 with TRBJ2-2, with D unclear. V dropped 4 bases and J dropped 1 base, with 5 bases sitting between them. There are 13 residues in the CDR3. Germline CDR1 SGHRS, CDR2 YFSETQ. CDR3 loop: CASSPENTGELFF. In DNA, the CDR3 is TGCGCCAGCAGCCCAGAGAACACCGGGGAGCTGTTTTTT.

This chain links TRBV3-1 (or the pseudogene TRBV3-2) with TRBJ1-2, with D maybe TRBD1 (6 bases). V was pared by 2 bases and J by 0 bases, with 13 bases between. CDR3 size: 16 residues. Germline assignment: CDR1 LGHDT and CDR2 YNNKEL (reference sequence). The CDR3 loop is CASSQLTGSSNYGYTF. CDR3 bases: TGTGCCAGCAGCCAACTAACAGGGAGCTCTAACTATGGCTACACCTTC.

This chain uses TRBV28 with TRBJ1-2, with 7 bases matching TRBD1. Germline-derived CDR1 and CDR2 are MDHEN and SYDVKM. The CDR3 covers 14 residues. The junction had 10 bases not matched to a gene; V was cut back by 2 bases and J by 10 bases. Here the CDR3 reads CASSLPPGQPYYTF. The CDR3 DNA is TGTGCCAGCAGTTTACCCCCGGGACAGCCGTACTACACCTTC.

The V and J genes are TRBV6-5 and TRBJ2-7; TRBD2 matches at 14 bases. J was trimmed by 3 bases and V by 0 bases; bases with no gene match: 1. This CDR3 contains 16 residues. Germline lookup yields CDR1 MNHEY and CDR2 SVGAGI. The CDR3: CASSYSGLAGGYEQYF. The CDR3 DNA is TGTGCCAGCAGTTACTCCGGACTAGCGGGAGGCTACGAGCAGTACTTC.

The rearrangement uses TRBV13 and TRBJ1-2; D is unclear. Germline values: CDR1 PRHDT, CDR2 FYEKMQ (reference sequence). The V gene lost 3 bases and the J gene lost 6 bases, with 8 bases spanning the gap. CDR3 length equals 12 residues. The CDR3 sequence is CASSFGSHGYTF. CDR3 nucleotides: TGTGCCAGCAGCTTTGGGAGTCATGGCTACACCTTC.

The chain carries TRBV3-1 (or the pseudogene TRBV3-2) and TRBJ1-3; 8 bases align to TRBD1. V lost 1 base, J lost 2 bases, and 19 bases stayed unmatched. The germline V gene has CDR1 LGHDT and CDR2 YNNKEL (reference sequence). The CDR3 consists of 21 residues. CDR3 sequence (DNA): TGTGCCAGCAGCCAAGTCGATCCGCGCCTACCCCAGGGGGCCCCTGGAAACACCATATATTTT. Translating it yields CASSQVDPRLPQGAPGNTIYF.

The chain is built from TRBV25-1 and TRBJ1-6, with TRBD1 as a possible D gene (6 bases). Looked up from germline, CDR1 is MGHDK and CDR2 is SYGVNS. The CDR3 sequence is 14 residues long. V lost 3 bases and J 6 bases, leaving 9 bases between the germline ends. This CDR3 reads CASSDQGGNSPLHF. For the CDR3, the DNA is TGTGCCAGCAGTGATCAAGGGGGTAATTCACCCCTCCACTTT.

The CDR3 sequence is CATGDREYSNQPQHF. The CDR3 DNA follows: TGTGCCACCGGGGACAGGGAATATAGCAATCAGCCCCAGCATTTT. The J gene is TRBJ1-5, the V gene TRBV15; 9 positions agree with TRBD1. Trimming cost V 8 bases and J 0 bases; bases outside gene matches: 5. The CDR3 totals 15 residues. Germline CDR1 and CDR2: LNHNV and YYDKDF (reference sequence). The variable domain in full, completed from reference TRBV15 and TRBJ1-5, reads DAMVIQNPRYQVTQFGKPVTLSCSQTLNHNVMYWYQQKSSQAPKLLFHYYDKDFNNEADTPDNFQSRRPNTSFCFLDIRSPGLGDTAMYLCATGDREYSNQPQHFGDGTRLSIL.

The rearrangement joins TRBV12-3 or TRBV12-4 to TRBJ1-1, with 7 positions matching TRBD1. With V trimmed by 6 bases and J by 8 bases, 6 bases remained unmatched. The CDR3 covers 12 residues. The DNA of the CDR3 is TGTGCCAGCAGCCTCACAGGGGTGGAAGCTTTCTTT. This encodes CASSLTGVEAFF.

The chain combines TRBV5-8 with TRBJ2-6; weak D call: TRBD1 (6 bases). Per the germline V gene, CDR1 is SGHTS and CDR2 is YDEGEE. V lost 0 bases and J 0 bases, leaving 16 bases between the germline ends. The CDR3 runs to 19 residues. The CDR3 spells CASSLGWGRASSGANVLTF. Written as DNA, the CDR3 is TGTGCCAGCAGCTTGGGCTGGGGGCGCGCATCCTCTGGGGCCAACGTCCTGACTTTC.

The chain is built from TRBV7-8 and TRBJ2-2; 8 bases line up with TRBD1. V shed 7 bases and J 1 base; nucleotides not matched to a gene: 8. The germline V gene has CDR1 SGHVS and CDR2 FQNEAQ. This CDR3 has 16 residues. CDR3 sequence: CASKPRTGRNTGELFF. The DNA of the CDR3 is TGTGCCAGCAAACCCCGGACAGGGAGGAACACCGGGGAGCTGTTTTTT.

The chain recombines TRBV7-9 with TRBJ1-2; D might be TRBD1 (6 bases). The CDR3 runs to 17 residues. V lost 1 base to trimming and J lost 2 bases, with 17 bases between them. Germline V gene lookup returns CDR1 SEHNR and CDR2 FQNEAQ (reference sequence). The CDR3, as DNA: TGTGCCAGCAGCTTAGGGGCAGGGGCTAGTTGGAACTATGGCTACACCTTC. This translates into CASSLGAGASWNYGYTF.

This rearrangement joins TRBV5-5 to TRBJ2-1; D perhaps matches TRBD1 (6 bases). V dropped 3 bases and J dropped 7 bases, with 14 bases sitting between them. The CDR3 is made up of 14 amino acids. Germline CDR1 and CDR2: SGHKS and YYEKEE (reference sequence). This CDR3 is CASSYGQPRNEQFF. CDR3 nucleotide sequence: TGTGCCAGCAGCTATGGACAGCCGAGGAATGAGCAGTTCTTC.

The V call is TRBV13, the J call TRBJ2-6; 7 bases align to TRBD1. J was trimmed by 13 bases and V by 3 bases; bases with no gene match: 3. From germline, CDR1 is PRHDT and CDR2 FYEKMQ (reference sequence). CDR3 length: 12 amino acids. DNA of the CDR3: TGTGCCAGCAGCTTTTTACAGGGGGTCCTGACTTTC. It encodes CASSFLQGVLTF.

The chain joins TRBV6-5 to TRBJ2-7; perhaps TRBD1 as D (5 bases). Trimming pared 4 bases from V and 0 bases from J, leaving 10 bases between. CDR3 length equals 14 residues. Germline loops: CDR1 MNHEY, CDR2 SVGAGI. CDR3 sequence reads: CASSLDTNSYEQYF. The CDR3 nucleotides are TGTGCCAGCAGTTTGGACACAAACTCCTACGAGCAGTACTTC.

The rearrangement uses TRBV12-3 or TRBV12-4 and TRBJ2-3; D is possibly TRBD2 (6 bases). There are 13 residues in the CDR3. The V and J ends lost 8 bases and 4 bases respectively, with 13 bases between them. CDR3 sequence (DNA): TGTGCCAGCGCTCAGGGAGGTGCAGATACGCAGTATTTT. Translated, it gives CASAQGGADTQYF.

This chain connects TRBV19 to TRBJ1-1; TRBD1 matches at 9 bases. The CDR3 covers 16 residues. The V gene's germline CDR1 is LNHDA and CDR2 SQIVND (reference sequence). The V segment lost 3 bases and the J segment 5 bases; nucleotides outside the gene matches: 10. The CDR3 protein is CASSINPTGGDTEAFF. The CDR3 region has the DNA TGTGCCAGTAGTATCAACCCTACAGGGGGCGATACTGAAGCTTTCTTT.

The gene calls are TRBV5-8 and TRBJ2-1; D unclear. The germline V gene encodes CDR1 SGHTS and CDR2 YDEGEE. The V end lost 4 bases, the J end lost 7 bases, and 9 bases lay between the germline ends. This CDR3 has 12 residues. CDR3 residues: CASSPDWNEQFF. The CDR3 nucleotides are TGTGCCAGCAGCCCCGACTGGAATGAGCAGTTCTTC.

V is TRBV5-5 and J is TRBJ2-5; D remains ambiguous. V was cut by 0 bases and J by 1 base, with 13 bases left in between. The CDR3 runs to 16 residues. Germline assignment: CDR1 SGHKS and CDR2 YYEKEE (reference sequence). The CDR3 reads CASSLALRSSQETQYF. The CDR3 nucleotides are TGTGCCAGCAGCTTGGCCCTCCGTAGCTCCCAAGAGACCCAGTACTTC.

This sequence joins TRBV7-3 and TRBJ2-1; D remains ambiguous. Trimming removed 4 bases at V and 1 base at J, with 5 bases between. Germline V gene lookup returns CDR1 SGHTA and CDR2 FQGTGA. The CDR3 extends over 13 amino acids. For the CDR3, the DNA is TGTGCCAGCAGCTCCGCGTCCTACAATGAGCAGTTCTTC. This gives the protein CASSSASYNEQFF.

CDR3: CASSPGLAGHTQYF. CDR3 in DNA: TGTGCCAGCAGCCCCGGACTAGCGGGACATACGCAGTATTTT. The rearrangement joins TRBV5-8 to TRBJ2-3, with TRBD2 matching over 12 bases. Germline loops: CDR1 SGHTS, CDR2 YDEGEE. The junction had 4 bases not matched to a gene; V was cut back by 4 bases and J by 7 bases. The CDR3 spans 14 residues.